The 24 T cell receptor beta chains presented below share a single source sample, sequenced in a study of T-cell memory formation after mild COVID-19. TCRdb re-derived calls from the 5' RACE reads in MiXCR, one entry per CDR3 protein. The repertoire holds 250,000 or so distinct CDR3 sequences, roughly 17% seen once, with 23% in the top ten. The specimen sequenced was PBMCs or a T cell subset sorted from them (not recorded which). These receptors originate from a man aged 18 to 35 who had mild COVID-19 (a few samples of this study predate the infection). Cell type and time point are not known.

This clonotype was observed many times. The genes are TRBV5-1 and TRBJ2-5; D ambiguous. CDR3 length: 13 amino acids. V lost 0 bases and J lost 3, with 6 bases in between. CDR1 is SGHRS, CDR2 YFSETQ, per germline. In DNA form, the CDR3 reads TGCGCCAGCAGCTTGGGTGGGAAAGAGACCCAGTACTTC. This sequence encodes CASSLGGKETQYF.

This clonotype came up many times. The rearrangement joins TRBV12-3 or TRBV12-4 to TRBJ2-2, with no clear D. Deletions cut 3 bases from V and 6 bases from J, with 8 bases between. CDR3 length: 13 residues. The CDR3 loop is CASSLFSPGELFF. The CDR3 DNA reads TGTGCCAGCAGTTTGTTTAGCCCCGGGGAGCTGTTTTTT.

This clonotype was seen a handful of times. The chain links TRBV4-3 to TRBJ2-5; 9 bases are a match to TRBD1. The J segment lost 5 bases and the V segment lost 0 bases, leaving 10 bases of the junction unmatched. The CDR3 runs to 17 residues. The germline CDR1 and CDR2 sequences are LGHNA and YSLEER. CDR3 sequence reads: CASSQEGDREWSETQYF. DNA of the CDR3: TGCGCCAGCAGCCAAGAGGGGGACAGGGAGTGGTCGGAGACCCAGTACTTC.

The J gene is TRBJ2-3, the V gene TRBV5-1; the D gene is possibly TRBD1 (5 bases). There are 15 residues in the CDR3. V was clipped by 3 bases and J by 0 bases, with 11 bases between them. CDR1 and CDR2 from the germline V gene are SGHRS and YFSETQ. The CDR3 DNA follows: TGCGCCAGCAGCTCGTACAGACAGAGCACAGATACGCAGTATTTT. Translated, it gives CASSSYRQSTDTQYF.

This clonotype showed up many times. The chain carries TRBV5-6 and TRBJ2-1; D ambiguous. Per the germline V gene, CDR1 is SGHDT and CDR2 is YYEEEE. The CDR3 consists of 13 residues. V was cut by 0 bases and J by 6 bases, with 7 bases left in between. CDR3 sequence reads: CASSLVRGNEQFF. Here the CDR3 DNA reads TGTGCCAGCAGCTTGGTCAGAGGCAATGAGCAGTTCTTC.

The chain employs TRBV12-3 or TRBV12-4 and TRBJ1-1; no reliable D call. The CDR3 consists of 13 residues. V was clipped by 6 bases and J by 5 bases, with 13 bases between them. The CDR3 is CASSHQEETEAFF. The CDR3 region has the DNA TGTGCCAGCAGCCACCAGGAGGAGACTGAAGCTTTCTTT.

This clonotype has a handful of counts. This rearrangement joins TRBV20-1 to TRBJ2-1, with a possible D match to TRBD1 (5 bases). The ends were cut back, 6 bases at V and 8 bases at J, with 20 bases in the middle. The length of the CDR3 is 14 residues. CDR1 and CDR2 from the germline V gene are DFQATT and SNEGSKA (reference sequence). As DNA, the CDR3 is TGCAGTGCGGCGGATCGCAGGGAAGGGTATGAGCAGTTCTTC. This gives the protein CSAADRREGYEQFF.

This clonotype was counted a single time. The chain carries TRBV6-2 or TRBV6-3 and TRBJ1-2; D might be TRBD1 (5 bases). The ends were cut back, 5 bases at V and 3 bases at J, with 13 bases in the middle. Germline CDR1 MNHEY, CDR2 SVGEGT. The CDR3 runs 14 residues. CDR3 DNA sequence: TGTGCCAGCAGTCCCCGTCCGGGGCACTATGGCTACACCTTC. This encodes CASSPRPGHYGYTF.

The chain uses TRBV7-9 and TRBJ2-6; TRBD1 matches at 7 bases. J was trimmed by 0 bases and V by 2 bases; bases with no gene match: 7. The V gene's germline CDR1 is SEHNR and CDR2 FQNEAQ (reference sequence). The CDR3 is made up of 18 amino acids. The DNA of the CDR3 is TGTGCCAGCAGCTTACGGGACAGCCAGCTCTCTGGGGCCAACGTCCTGACTTTC. This sequence encodes CASSLRDSQLSGANVLTF.

The chain links TRBV4-2 to TRBJ1-6; D gene ambiguous. Germline V gene data show CDR1 as LGHNA and CDR2 as YNFKEQ. Trimming cost V 4 bases and J 8 bases, with 12 bases left between them. The CDR3 contains 14 residues. The chain's CDR3 is CASSPENGDSPLHF. The CDR3 nucleotides read TGTGCCAGCAGCCCCGAGAACGGCGATTCACCCCTCCACTTT.

V and J are TRBV5-1 and TRBJ1-1; D gene unclear. The germline V and J ends were trimmed by 2 bases and 1 base, with 6 bases remaining between them. Per the germline V gene, CDR1 is SGHRS and CDR2 is YFSETQ. The CDR3 length is 13 residues. The CDR3 is CASSFAPNTEAFF. The CDR3 region has the DNA TGCGCCAGCAGCTTCGCACCGAACACTGAAGCTTTCTTT.

This clonotype was counted a few times. V and J are TRBV5-1 and TRBJ2-1, with 12 bases that match TRBD2. CDR1 is SGHRS, CDR2 YFSETQ, per germline. V lost 5 bases to trimming and J lost 0 bases; unmatched junction nucleotides: 6. The CDR3 has 17 residues. The CDR3 DNA follows: TGCGCCAGCAGTTCCGGACTAGCGGGGACCTCCTACAATGAGCAGTTCTTC. It specifies CASSSGLAGTSYNEQFF. Full variable domain (rest looked up from reference TRBV5-1 and TRBJ2-1): KAGVTQTPRYLIKTRGQQVTLSCSPISGHRSVSWYQQTPGQGLQFLFEYFSETQRNKGNFPGRFSGRQFSNSRSEMNVSTLELGDSALYLCASSSGLAGTSYNEQFFGPGTRLTVL.

This clonotype has more than one count but fewer than ten. The rearrangement uses TRBV20-1 and TRBJ2-1, with 8 bases identical to TRBD1. The CDR3 sequence is 12 residues long. Trimming took 2 bases from V and 9 from J; bases not matched to a gene: 3. Germline V gives CDR1 DFQATT, CDR2 SNEGSKA (reference sequence). CDR3 nucleotides: TGCAGTGCTAGACAGGGGGCGGGTGAGCAGTTCTTC. This encodes CSARQGAGEQFF.

This clonotype was recorded at least ten times. The V call is TRBV7-3, the J call TRBJ2-2; 7 bases align to TRBD2. The CDR3 contains 13 residues. The germline V gene has CDR1 SGHTA and CDR2 FQGTGA. With 6 bases clipped from V and 3 bases from J, the junction kept 1 base outside the gene matches. DNA of the CDR3: TGTGCCAGCAGGGGGGGGGACACCGGGGAGCTGTTTTTT. Residues: CASRGGDTGELFF.

The sample holds many counts of this clonotype. This CDR3 is CASSDTGELFF. In DNA form, the CDR3 reads TGTGCCAGCTCAGACACCGGGGAGCTGTTTTTT. V gene TRBV18 combines with J gene TRBJ2-2; D not certain. Germline V gene lookup returns CDR1 KGHSH and CDR2 LQKENI. V was trimmed by 5 bases and J by 3 bases, leaving 1 base between them. CDR3 length: 11 amino acids.

The genes are TRBV20-1 and TRBJ2-3; 12 bases align to TRBD2. Germline V lookup: CDR1 DFQATT, CDR2 SNEGSKA (reference sequence). This CDR3 region has 14 residues. The V segment lost 6 bases and the J segment 6 bases; nucleotides outside the gene matches: 7. In DNA form, the CDR3 reads TGCAGTGCCAACACAGGACTAGCGGGGGATACGCAGTATTTT. It yields the protein CSANTGLAGDTQYF.

The chain is built from TRBV19 and TRBJ1-2, with D possibly being TRBD1 (5 bases). Per germline, CDR1 LNHDA and CDR2 SQIVND (reference sequence). CDR3 length equals 13 residues. V lost 7 bases to trimming and J lost 4 bases, with 13 bases between them. Here the CDR3 reads CASKSGPIYGYTF. DNA for the CDR3: TGTGCCAGTAAGTCAGGGCCCATCTATGGCTACACCTTC.

The genes are TRBV20-1 and TRBJ1-4; maybe TRBD1 (6 bases). The CDR3 totals 15 residues. The V end lost 6 bases, the J end lost 5 bases, and 19 bases lay between the germline ends. Germline V lookup: CDR1 DFQATT, CDR2 SNEGSKA (reference sequence). The CDR3 bases are TGCAGTGCCGGTCCCCCGACAGGCTTCAATGAAAAACTGTTTTTT. It codes for CSAGPPTGFNEKLFF.

This clonotype appeared many times. The chain recombines TRBV5-5 with TRBJ2-7; perhaps TRBD1 as D (6 bases). Trimming cost V 2 bases and J 3 bases, with 6 bases left between them. The germline gives CDR1 SGHKS, CDR2 YYEKEE (reference sequence). This CDR3 has 12 amino acids. The CDR3 nucleotides read TGTGCCAGCAGCTTAGGGGGCTACGAGCAGTACGTC. It is translated as CASSLGGYEQYV.

In its sample, this clonotype was seen a few times. The chain combines TRBV7-3 with TRBJ2-3; the D is unclear. This CDR3 has 15 residues. Germline V gene lookup returns CDR1 SGHTA and CDR2 FQGTGA. The V end was cut by 5 bases, the J end by 3 bases, with 15 bases between. As DNA, the CDR3 is TGTGCCAGCAGCCGTCTGGTTAGTTCGACAGATACGCAGTATTTT. Translated, it gives CASSRLVSSTDTQYF.

The rearrangement links TRBV6-1 to TRBJ2-1; D may correspond to TRBD1 or TRBD2 (6 bases each). V lost 11 bases and J 2 bases, leaving 13 bases between the germline ends. The CDR3 has 13 residues. CDR1 and CDR2 (germline): MNHNS, SASEGT. The CDR3 spells CAGRGAAYNEQFF. CDR3 DNA: TGTGCCGGAAGGGGGGCCGCCTACAATGAGCAGTTCTTC.

The chain uses TRBV7-9 and TRBJ2-3; either TRBD1 or TRBD2 may supply D (7 bases each). CDR1 is SEHNR, CDR2 FQNEAQ, per germline (reference sequence). The CDR3 length is 17 residues. The ends were cut back, 5 bases at V and 4 bases at J, with 22 bases in the middle. The CDR3, as DNA: TGTGCCAGCAGCGCGGGTTCCGGGACAGCGGGACCAGATACGCAGTATTTT. It specifies CASSAGSGTAGPDTQYF.

The chain combines TRBV4-3 with TRBJ1-6; 8 positions match TRBD1. The CDR3 runs 15 residues. CDR1 is LGHNA, CDR2 YSLEER, per germline. Trimming took 5 bases from V and 5 from J; bases not matched to a gene: 5. Here the CDR3 DNA reads TGCGCCAGCAGCTCATGGACAGGGAATAATTCACCCCTCCACTTT. This encodes CASSSWTGNNSPLHF.

This clonotype has a handful of counts. The chain combines TRBV7-9 with TRBJ2-3, with a possible D match to TRBD2 (5 bases). The germline V and J ends were trimmed by 4 bases and 1 base, with 12 bases remaining between them. The CDR3 totals 15 residues. Looked up from germline, CDR1 is SEHNR and CDR2 is FQNEAQ (reference sequence). CDR3 DNA sequence: TGTGCCAGCAGCTGCTACCCGGACTGCACAGATACGCAGTATTTT. The encoded protein is CASSCYPDCTDTQYF.